This TCR beta chain was documented in a study of blood T cell repertoires in COVID-19. Study as a whole: Sources were T cells, B-cell-depleted T cells, or PBMCs; the material itself was cDNA or gDNA.

Study processing details: Estimates of nucleated cell counts were drawn from the amplification of reference gene primers. Using immunoSEQ multiplex PCR, the repertoire was profiled, and TCRdb retains in-frame clones only, with some absent. V, J and clone size are taken as reported in that table, and D and trimming were inferred from the DNA itself. The sample carries 150,000 to 200,000 clones, less than 85% recorded once. The source is a man over 45 who had recovered from COVID-19. The source material was peripheral blood.

In DNA, the CDR3 is TGTGCCAGCAGCTTACACGGGGGACGCACCGAGCAGTACTTC. This gives the protein CASSLHGGRTEQYF. The genes are TRBV7-2 and TRBJ2-7; tentative D call: TRBD2 (6 bases). Looked up from germline, CDR1 is SGHTA and CDR2 is FQGNSA. V was pared by 2 bases and J by 6 bases, with 14 bases between. The CDR3 has 14 residues. Full variable domain (rest looked up from reference TRBV7-2 and TRBJ2-7): GAGVSQSPSNKVTEKGKDVELRCDPISGHTALYWYRQSLGQGLEFLIYFQGNSAPDKSGLPSDRFSAERTGGSVSTLTIQRTQQEDSAVYLCASSLHGGRTEQYFGPGTRLTVT.